This record looks at one T cell receptor beta chain sequence and its context. Antigen unknown. The data derive from a study of memory CD4+ T cells and cytomegalovirus serostatus. Study in general: This sample comes from healthy Belgian adults, 9 CMV seropositive, under 25 seronegative. Broader study findings: Median bootstrapped AUC for CMV status was about 0.95 originally, 0.9 to 0.93 US-trained.

Per germline, CDR1 DFQATT and CDR2 SNEGSKA (reference sequence). Trimming shortened V by 6 bases and J by 11 bases, and 11 bases separated the two germline ends. The CDR3 extends over 10 amino acids. Single viable CD3+CD4+CD8-CD45RO+ cells were sorted as the memory CD4+ T cells. Positive selection with CD4 microbeads enriched total CD4+ T cells. Data came from immunoSEQ multiplex PCR; TCRdb stores just in-frame clones and leaves some out. The repertoire holds approximately 60,000 clones, with approximately 78% as singletons. The chain joins TRBV20-1 to TRBJ2-1, with no clear D. Sample: memory CD4+ T cells from blood. This clonotype was obtained from an adult in good health and CMV-seronegative. The CDR3 nucleotides are TGCAGTGCCTTCGAAGGACAGCAGTTCTTC. Its protein product is CSAFEGQQFF.